A selection of T cell receptor beta chains follows, all from one sample in a study of vaccination effects on CD4 cells after COVID-19. No antigen is known for these receptors. Sequenced by immunoSEQ multiplex PCR; TCRdb stores in-frame clones only, minus some. The data contain 55,000 to 80,000 clones, approximately 72% of them singletons. The source material was CD4+ T cells from PBMCs cultured with HCoV-OC43 spike peptides, sampled before COVID-19 vaccination. These receptors were obtained from a human donor who received a COVID-19 vaccine. CDR3s include the opening cysteine and the closing phenylalanine or tryptophan. Fields, in order: CDR3 length, clone size, D gene, V gene, J gene, CDR3 protein, CDR3 DNA. A D gene is named only where the DNA matches it firmly. A row's size may be missing; if present it is once, few, many or a size class.

13	NA	NA	TRBV2	TRBJ2-3	CASSGQNTDTQYF	TGTGCCAGCAGTGGTCAGAACACAGATACGCAGTATTTT
15	NA	NA	TRBV6-6	TRBJ2-2	CASSYQASDTGELFF	TGTGCCAGCAGTTATCAAGCCTCGGACACCGGGGAGCTGTTTTTT
16	NA	NA	TRBV5-1	TRBJ1-1	CASSSGHANANTEAFF	TGCGCCAGCAGCTCCGGACATGCGAACGCGAACACTGAAGCTTTCTTT
14	NA	TRBD1	TRBV6-5	TRBJ1-2	CASSYNRGRGGYTF	TGTGCCAGCAGTTATAACAGGGGGCGGGGAGGCTACACCTTC
15	NA	NA	TRBV28	TRBJ1-5	CASSLQGLRNQPQHF	TGTGCCAGCAGTCTACAGGGACTTCGAAATCAGCCCCAGCATTTT
13	NA	NA	TRBV30	TRBJ1-3	CAGAGIQENTIYF	TGTGCCGGAGCCGGGATCCAGGAGAACACCATATATTTT
17	NA	NA	TRBV5-4	TRBJ1-2	CASSTSGGPFPSYGYTF	TGTGCCAGCAGCACGTCGGGGGGGCCCTTCCCCTCCTATGGCTACACCTTC
14	NA	TRBD1	TRBV5-1	TRBJ1-1	CASSPGQAGTEAFF	TGCGCCAGCAGCCCCGGACAGGCGGGCACTGAAGCTTTCTTT
13	few	NA	TRBV19	TRBJ2-2	CASSNISPGELFF	TGTGCCAGTAGCAATATCTCTCCCGGGGAGCTGTTTTTT
13	few	NA	TRBV4-1	TRBJ1-3	CASSQDLQRAIYF	TGCGCCAGCAGCCAAGACCTCCAAAGGGCCATATATTTT
13	few	NA	TRBV7-9	TRBJ1-6	CASSLAENSPLHF	TGTGCCAGCAGCCTGGCAGAAAATTCACCCCTCCACTTT
15	NA	TRBD1	TRBV5-1	TRBJ2-2	CASSKDGQGAGELFF	TGCGCCAGCAGCAAAGATGGACAGGGAGCCGGGGAGCTGTTTTTT
17	NA	TRBD1	TRBV3-1/TRBV3-2	TRBJ1-1	CASSQVYGDRAGTEAFF	TGTGCCAGCAGCCAAGTTTACGGGGACAGGGCGGGCACTGAAGCTTTCTTT
15	NA	NA	TRBV6-5	TRBJ2-3	CASSYRGGGTDTQYF	TGTGCCAGCAGTTACCGGGGAGGTGGCACAGATACGCAGTATTTT
13	few	TRBD1	TRBV5-1	TRBJ2-2	CASSRQGTGELFF	TGCGCCAGCAGCCGACAGGGGACCGGGGAGCTGTTTTTT
13	NA	NA	TRBV10-3	TRBJ1-2	CAITGELNWGYTF	TGTGCCATCACCGGGGAGCTTAACTGGGGCTACACCTTC
14	NA	TRBD1	TRBV28	TRBJ1-2	CASSSQQGARGYTF	TGTGCCAGCAGTTCACAACAGGGGGCGAGAGGCTACACCTTC
14	few	NA	TRBV5-1	TRBJ2-3	CASKPGKAEDTQYF	TGCGCCAGCAAGCCGGGTAAGGCGGAAGATACGCAGTATTTT
15	NA	NA	TRBV2	TRBJ2-3	CASSENGLNTDTQYF	TGTGCCAGCAGTGAAAACGGACTAAACACAGATACGCAGTATTTT
15	NA	TRBD1	TRBV7-7	TRBJ2-1	CASSPRPGQGNEQFF	TGTGCCAGCAGCCCGCGTCCGGGACAGGGGAACGAGCAGTTCTTC
13	NA	NA	TRBV5-1	TRBJ1-1	CASSETTGTEAFF	TGCGCCAGCAGCGAAACAACAGGGACCGAAGCTTTCTTT
13	few	NA	TRBV6-5	TRBJ1-2	CASTLGRNYGYTF	TGTGCCAGCACCCTGGGCAGGAACTATGGCTACACCTTC
16	NA	NA	TRBV3-1/TRBV3-2	TRBJ1-6	CASSQVRSSYNSPLHF	TGTGCCAGCAGCCAAGTCAGAAGCTCCTATAATTCACCCCTCCACTTT
14	NA	NA	TRBV6-5	TRBJ2-5	CASSYTAYQETQYF	TGTGCCAGCAGTTACACAGCGTACCAAGAGACCCAGTACTTC
13	once	NA	TRBV7-3	TRBJ2-2	CASSSGRHGELFF	TGTGCCAGCAGCTCGGGACGCCACGGGGAGCTGTTTTTT
11	NA	TRBD1	TRBV29-1	TRBJ2-3	CSEKTGDAQYF	TGCAGCGAAAAAACAGGGGATGCGCAGTATTTT
13	NA	NA	TRBV4-1	TRBJ1-5	CASSYLLDQPQHF	TGCGCCAGCAGCTATCTACTTGATCAGCCCCAGCATTTT
15	NA	NA	TRBV27	TRBJ2-2	CASRGSLRSTGELFF	TGTGCCAGCAGAGGCAGCTTGAGGTCCACCGGGGAGCTGTTTTTT
14	few	NA	TRBV4-3	TRBJ1-6	CASSQLGNNSPLHF	TGCGCCAGCAGCCAGTTAGGGAATAATTCACCCCTCCACTTT